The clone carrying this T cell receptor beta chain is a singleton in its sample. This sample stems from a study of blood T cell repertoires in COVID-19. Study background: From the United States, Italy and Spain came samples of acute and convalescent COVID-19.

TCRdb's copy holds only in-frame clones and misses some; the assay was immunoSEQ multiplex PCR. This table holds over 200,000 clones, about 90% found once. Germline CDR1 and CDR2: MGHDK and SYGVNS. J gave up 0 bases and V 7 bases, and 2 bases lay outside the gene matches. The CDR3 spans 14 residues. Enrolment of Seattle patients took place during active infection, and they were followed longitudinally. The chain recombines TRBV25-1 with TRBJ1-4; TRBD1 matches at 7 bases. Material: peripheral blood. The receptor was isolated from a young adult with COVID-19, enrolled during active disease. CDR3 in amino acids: CASIGQATNEKLFF. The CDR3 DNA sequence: TGTGCCAGCATTGGACAGGCAACTAATGAAAAACTGTTTTTT.